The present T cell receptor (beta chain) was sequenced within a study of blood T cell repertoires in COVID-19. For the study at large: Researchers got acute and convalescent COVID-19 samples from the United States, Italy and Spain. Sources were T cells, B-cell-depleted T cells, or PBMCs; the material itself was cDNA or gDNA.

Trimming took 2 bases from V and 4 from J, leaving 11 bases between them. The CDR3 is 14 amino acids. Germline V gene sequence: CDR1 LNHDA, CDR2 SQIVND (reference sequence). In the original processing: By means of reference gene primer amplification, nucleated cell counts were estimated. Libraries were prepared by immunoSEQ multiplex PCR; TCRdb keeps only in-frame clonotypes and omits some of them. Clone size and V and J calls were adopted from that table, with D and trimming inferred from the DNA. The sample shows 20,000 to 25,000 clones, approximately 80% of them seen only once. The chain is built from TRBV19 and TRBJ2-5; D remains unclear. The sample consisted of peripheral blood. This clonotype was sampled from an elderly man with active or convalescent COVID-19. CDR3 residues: CASSISWRAETQYF. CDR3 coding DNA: TGTGCCAGTAGTATAAGCTGGAGAGCAGAGACCCAGTACTTC.